This TCR beta chain was recovered during a study of shared clonotypes between healthy human individuals. Study-wide findings and caveats: Non-shared clonotypes showed lower generation probabilities than clonotypes common to all four donors.

Per germline, CDR1 SEHNR and CDR2 FQNEAQ (reference sequence). V gave up 4 bases and J gave up 3 bases; unmatched junction bases: 7. The CDR3 is 15 residues long. Turning to this clone: Its antigen remains unknown.

TCRdb keeps only in-frame clones here, not all; method: immunoSEQ multiplex PCR. The sample has about 2.1 million clones, approximately 94% seen once; the top ten hold over 1.5%. Terminally differentiated effector memory CD45RA+ cells were excluded from the naive CD8 cells, which were CD45RO-negative and positively selected for CCR7. Specimen: naive CD8+ T cells from PBMCs. The TCR comes from a man aged 18 to 35 in good health. Some clones in this sample may be carry-over from other donors' samples. V gene TRBV7-9 combines with J gene TRBJ2-5; 8 positions match TRBD2. The CDR3 is CASSSGLVVKETQYF. In nucleotides, the CDR3 is TGTGCCAGCAGCTCGGGACTAGTCGTTAAAGAGACCCAGTACTTC.